This T cell receptor beta chain was found in a study of blood T cell repertoires in COVID-19. Study summary: Nucleic acid was either cDNA or gDNA, and it came from T cells, B-cell-depleted T cells, or PBMCs.

Only in-frame clones appear in the TCRdb table, and some are missing; sequencing was by immunoSEQ multiplex PCR. The repertoire holds hundreds of thousands of clones, with 88% as singletons. Residents of approximately 25 US areas, aged roughly 18 to 89 years, made up the participants. Self-reported history from a screening survey and questionnaire set each donor's cohort. Two negative PCRs, clearance, or symptom resolution characterized the recovered Cohort 3 donors. The germline V gene has CDR1 MGHRA and CDR2 YSYEKL. V lost 2 bases, J lost 3 bases, and 17 bases lay in between. The CDR3 is 16 residues long. This clone was observed a few times.

The source material was PBMCs or T cells enriched from blood (not recorded which). This clonotype was sampled from a woman aged 30 to 39 who had recovered from COVID-19. The chain employs TRBV4-1 and TRBJ2-7, with a weak D call TRBD1 (6 bases). CDR3 region: CASSQLQGRMFYEQYF. For the CDR3, the DNA is TGCGCCAGCAGCCAACTACAGGGCCGCATGTTCTACGAGCAGTACTTC.